The entry that follows covers one T cell receptor beta chain sequence. Clones were read by immunoSEQ multiplex PCR, and TCRdb kept only the in-frame ones, dropping some. The sample holds hundreds of thousands of clones, roughly 90% seen once. This sample was taken from a study of shared T cell receptors in the human thymus. This same sample was also part of a study on human thymus T cells. That study adds: Donation was from healthy Finnish infants who were having corrective surgery that addressed congenital heart defects. Obtained as resections during corrective heart surgery, the thymus tissue was then studied. Apparent bias marked the V and J gene usage of thymic and blood repertoires.

The source of this sequence is a boy in the first two years of life with a congenital heart defect. The sample comprised thymocytes.

The CDR3 spells CAIRLAGVTGELFF. The CDR3 DNA reads as TGCGCCATCCGACTAGCGGGGGTCACCGGGGAGCTGTTTTTT. The chain links TRBV5-1 to TRBJ2-2; 12 nucleotides line up with TRBD2. The V gene's germline CDR1 is SGHRS and CDR2 YFSETQ. The J segment lost 4 bases and the V segment lost 9 bases, leaving 4 bases of the junction unmatched. The CDR3 runs to 14 residues. Using reference TRBV5-1 and TRBJ2-2 for the parts outside the CDR3, the full variable domain is KAGVTQTPRYLIKTRGQQVTLSCSPISGHRSVSWYQQTPGQGLQFLFEYFSETQRNKGNFPGRFSGRQFSNSRSEMNVSTLELGDSALYLCAIRLAGVTGELFFGEGSRLTVL.